This TCR beta chain was obtained from a study of CD8 T cells in Susac syndrome. On the study more broadly: Patients with Susac syndrome were, at the time of blood collection, therapy-naive, maintained on corticosteroids, or maintained on intravenous immunoglobulin alone.

RNA totalling about 0.45 to 1 ug underwent reverse transcription with random hexamers. Via MiXCR, TCRdb re-called the immunoSEQ multiplex PCR reads, giving one row per CDR3 protein. The sample shows 75,000 to 100,000 distinct CDR3 sequences, around 94% of them seen only once. V was trimmed by 2 bases and J by 1 base, leaving 5 bases between them. This CDR3 is 13 amino acids long. Per the germline V gene, CDR1 is MNHEY and CDR2 is SMNVEV (reference sequence). This clonotype originated in a human donor with Susac syndrome. Specimen: CD8+ T cells from PBMCs. The chain joins TRBV27 to TRBJ1-1; D gene uncertain. CDR3 in amino acids: CASSLGENTEAFF. CDR3 bases: TGTGCCAGCAGTTTAGGGGAGAACACTGAAGCTTTCTTT.